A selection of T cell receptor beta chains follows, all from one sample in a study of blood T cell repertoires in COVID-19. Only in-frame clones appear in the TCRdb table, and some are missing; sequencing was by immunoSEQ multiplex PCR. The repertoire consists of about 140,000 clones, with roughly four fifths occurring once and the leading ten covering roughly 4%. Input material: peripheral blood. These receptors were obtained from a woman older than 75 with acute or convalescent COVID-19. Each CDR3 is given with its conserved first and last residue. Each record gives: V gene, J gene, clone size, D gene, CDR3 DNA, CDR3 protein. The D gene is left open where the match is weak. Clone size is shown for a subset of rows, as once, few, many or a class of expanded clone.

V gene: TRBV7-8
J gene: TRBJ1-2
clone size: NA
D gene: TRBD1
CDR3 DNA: TGTGCCAGCAGCTTAAGGACAGGGGGCCCGGGGAGAGGCTACACCTTC
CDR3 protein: CASSLRTGGPGRGYTF

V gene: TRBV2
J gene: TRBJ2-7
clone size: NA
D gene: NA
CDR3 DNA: TGTGCCAGCAGCGCGACCGCGGAGGCCGAGCAGTACTTC
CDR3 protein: CASSATAEAEQYF

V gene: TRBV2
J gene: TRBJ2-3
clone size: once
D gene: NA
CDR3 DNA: TGTGCCAGCACGCGGGGCACAGATACGCAGTATTTT
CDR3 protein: CASTRGTDTQYF

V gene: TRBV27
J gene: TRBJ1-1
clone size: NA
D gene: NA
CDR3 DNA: TGTGCCAGCACCTCTTGGTTACGGGGGTCGAACACTGAAGCTTTCTTT
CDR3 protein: CASTSWLRGSNTEAFF

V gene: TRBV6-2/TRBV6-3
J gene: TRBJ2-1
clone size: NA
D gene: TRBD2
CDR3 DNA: TGTGCCAGCAGTTCTCTAGCGGGAAACGTTGGTGAGCAGTTCTTC
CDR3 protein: CASSSLAGNVGEQFF

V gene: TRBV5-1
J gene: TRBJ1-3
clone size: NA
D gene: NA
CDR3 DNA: TGCGCCAGCGCCGCGGATGGAAACACCATATATTTT
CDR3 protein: CASAADGNTIYF

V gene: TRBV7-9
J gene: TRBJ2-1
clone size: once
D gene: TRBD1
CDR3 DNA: TGTGCCAGCAGCTTAGTCTCGTACAGGGGACGCCATGAGCAGTTCTTC
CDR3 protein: CASSLVSYRGRHEQFF

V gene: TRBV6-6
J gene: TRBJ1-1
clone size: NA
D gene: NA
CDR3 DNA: TGTGCCAGCAGTTACCCATTCACGGGGAACACTGAAGCTTTCTTT
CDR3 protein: CASSYPFTGNTEAFF

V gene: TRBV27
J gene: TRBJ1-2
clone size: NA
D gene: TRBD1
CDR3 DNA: TGTGCCAGCAGTCCCGCTTTCCGGACAGGGGCTGACGCCTATGGCTACACCTTC
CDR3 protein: CASSPAFRTGADAYGYTF

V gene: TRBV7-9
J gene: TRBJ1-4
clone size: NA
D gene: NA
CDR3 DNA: TGTGCCAGCCGCCCGAGACCGGGAGCAACTAATGAAAAACTGTTTTTT
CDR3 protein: CASRPRPGATNEKLFF

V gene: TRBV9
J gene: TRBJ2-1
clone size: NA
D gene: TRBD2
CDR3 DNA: TGTGCCAGCAGCCTTAGACTAGCGGGAGGTGAGCAGTTCTTC
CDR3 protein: CASSLRLAGGEQFF

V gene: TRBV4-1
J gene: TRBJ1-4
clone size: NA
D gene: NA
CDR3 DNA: TGCGCCAGCAGCCAAGCGTCTGAAAAACTGTTTTTT
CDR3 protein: CASSQASEKLFF

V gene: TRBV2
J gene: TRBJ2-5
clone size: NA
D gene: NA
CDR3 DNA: TGTGCCAGCAATCCGGACAGCCTCACAACCCAGTACTTC
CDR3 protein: CASNPDSLTTQYF

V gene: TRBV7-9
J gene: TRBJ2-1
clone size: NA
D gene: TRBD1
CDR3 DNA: TGTGCCAGCAGCTCGGGACAGTTACACTACAATGAGCAGTTCTTC
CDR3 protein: CASSSGQLHYNEQFF

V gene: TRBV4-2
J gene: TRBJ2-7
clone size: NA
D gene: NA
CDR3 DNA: TGTGCCAGCAGCCTCGTACTAGGTCTCTCCTACGAGCAGTACTTC
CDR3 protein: CASSLVLGLSYEQYF

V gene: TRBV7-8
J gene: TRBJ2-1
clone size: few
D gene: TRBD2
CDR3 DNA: TGTGCCAGCAGCCACGGGACTAGCGGCTACAATGAGCAGTTCTTC
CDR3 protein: CASSHGTSGYNEQFF

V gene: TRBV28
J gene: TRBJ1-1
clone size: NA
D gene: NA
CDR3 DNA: TGTGCCAGCTTCAGGGGTTTGAACACTGAAGCTTTCTTT
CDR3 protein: CASFRGLNTEAFF

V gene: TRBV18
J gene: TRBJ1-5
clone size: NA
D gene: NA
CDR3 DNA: TGTGCCAGCTCACCACCAGGGGCCGGACGGAATCAGCCCCAGCATTTT
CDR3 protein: CASSPPGAGRNQPQHF

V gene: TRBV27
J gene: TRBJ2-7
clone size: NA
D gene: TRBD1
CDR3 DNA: TGTGCCAGCAGTCGCGAGGACAGGGGTTACGAGCAGTACTTC
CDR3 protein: CASSREDRGYEQYF

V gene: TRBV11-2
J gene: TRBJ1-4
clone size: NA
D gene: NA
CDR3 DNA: TGTGCCAGCAGCACCCGCCCAGGGGATAATGAAAAACTGTTTTTT
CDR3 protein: CASSTRPGDNEKLFF

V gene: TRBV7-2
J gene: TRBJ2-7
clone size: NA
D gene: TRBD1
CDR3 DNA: TGTGCCAGCAGCTCAGGGACAGGGGGATCCAGAGAGCAGTACTTC
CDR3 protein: CASSSGTGGSREQYF

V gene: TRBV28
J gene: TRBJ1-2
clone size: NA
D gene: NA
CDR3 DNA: TGTGCCAGCAGTTTTTTTTCGGAGGGGATTAACTATGGCTACACCTTC
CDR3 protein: CASSFFSEGINYGYTF

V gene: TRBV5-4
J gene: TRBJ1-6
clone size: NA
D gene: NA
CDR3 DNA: TGTGCCGGACAGAAGTATAATTCACCCCTCCACTTT
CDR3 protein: CAGQKYNSPLHF

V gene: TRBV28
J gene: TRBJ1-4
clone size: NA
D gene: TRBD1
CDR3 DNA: TGTGCCAGCAGAAACCATCAGGGGGGTGAAAAACTGTTTTTT
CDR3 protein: CASRNHQGGEKLFF

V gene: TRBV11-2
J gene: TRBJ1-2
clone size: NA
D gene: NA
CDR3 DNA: TGTGCCAGCAGCCCCGCGGGGTCCAGAGGCTACACCTTC
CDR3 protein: CASSPAGSRGYTF

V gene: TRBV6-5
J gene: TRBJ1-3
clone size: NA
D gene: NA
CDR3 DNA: TGTGCCAGTCGATTGGGGGCATTCTCTGGAAACACCATATATTTT
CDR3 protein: CASRLGAFSGNTIYF

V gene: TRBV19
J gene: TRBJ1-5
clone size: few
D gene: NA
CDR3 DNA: TGTGCCAGTAGTATCCAACAGAATAGCAATCAGCCCCAGCATTTT
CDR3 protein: CASSIQQNSNQPQHF

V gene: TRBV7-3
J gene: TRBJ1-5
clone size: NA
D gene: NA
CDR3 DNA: TGTGCCAGCAGCTTAATAGGCGGTAGCAATCAGCCCCAGCATTTT
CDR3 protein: CASSLIGGSNQPQHF